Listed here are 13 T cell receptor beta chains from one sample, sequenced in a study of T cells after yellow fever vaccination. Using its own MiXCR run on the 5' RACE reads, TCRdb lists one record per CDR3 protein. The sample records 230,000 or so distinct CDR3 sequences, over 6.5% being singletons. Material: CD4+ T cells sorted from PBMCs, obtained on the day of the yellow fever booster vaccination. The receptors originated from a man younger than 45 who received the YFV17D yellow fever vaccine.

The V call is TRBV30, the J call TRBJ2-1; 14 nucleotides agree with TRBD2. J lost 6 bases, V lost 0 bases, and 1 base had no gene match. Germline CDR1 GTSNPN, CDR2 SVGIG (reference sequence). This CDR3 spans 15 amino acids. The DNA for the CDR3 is TGTGCCTGGAGTGTGGGACTAGCGGGAGTCAATGAGCAGTTCTTC. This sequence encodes CAWSVGLAGVNEQFF.

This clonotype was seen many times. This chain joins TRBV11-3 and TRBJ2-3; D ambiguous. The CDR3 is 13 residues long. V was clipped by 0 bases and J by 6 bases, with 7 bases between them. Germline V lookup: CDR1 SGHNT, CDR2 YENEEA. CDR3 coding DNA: TGTGCCAGCAGCTTAGATCTAAGTGATACGCAGTATTTT. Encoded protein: CASSLDLSDTQYF.

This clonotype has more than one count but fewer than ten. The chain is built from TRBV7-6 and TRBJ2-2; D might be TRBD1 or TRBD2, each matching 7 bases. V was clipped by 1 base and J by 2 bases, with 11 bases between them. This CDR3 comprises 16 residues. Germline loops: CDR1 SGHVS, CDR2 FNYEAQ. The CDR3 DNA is TGTGCCAGCAGCTTAGGACAGGGACTAAACACCGGGGAGCTGTTTTTT. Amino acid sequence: CASSLGQGLNTGELFF.

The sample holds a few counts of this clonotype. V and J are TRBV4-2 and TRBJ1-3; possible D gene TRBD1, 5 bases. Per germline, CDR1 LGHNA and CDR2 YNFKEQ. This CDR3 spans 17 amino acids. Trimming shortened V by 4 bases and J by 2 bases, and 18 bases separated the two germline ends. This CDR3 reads CASSRVNPGTTGNTIYF. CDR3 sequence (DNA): TGTGCCAGCAGCCGAGTAAACCCCGGGACTACTGGAAACACCATATATTTT.

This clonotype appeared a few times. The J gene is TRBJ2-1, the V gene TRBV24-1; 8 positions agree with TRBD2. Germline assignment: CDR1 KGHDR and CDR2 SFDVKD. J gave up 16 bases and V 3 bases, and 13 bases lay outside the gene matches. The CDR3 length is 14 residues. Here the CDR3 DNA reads TGTGCCACCAGTGATAACCACCGATCCGGGACTAGATTCTTC. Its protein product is CATSDNHRSGTRFF.

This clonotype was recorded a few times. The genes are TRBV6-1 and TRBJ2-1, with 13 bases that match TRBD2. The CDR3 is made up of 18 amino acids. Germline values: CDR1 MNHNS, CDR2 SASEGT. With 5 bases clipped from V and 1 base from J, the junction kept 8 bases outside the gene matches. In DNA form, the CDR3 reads TGTGCCAGCAGTCGGGGCTGGACTAGCGGGAGATCCTACAATGAGCAGTTCTTC. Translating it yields CASSRGWTSGRSYNEQFF.

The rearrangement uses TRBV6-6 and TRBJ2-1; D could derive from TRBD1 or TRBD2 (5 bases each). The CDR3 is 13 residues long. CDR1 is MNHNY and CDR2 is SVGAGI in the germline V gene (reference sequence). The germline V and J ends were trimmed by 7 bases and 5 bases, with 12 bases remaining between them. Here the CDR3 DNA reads TGTGCCAGCACCCGTAGGGGAGACAATGAGCAGTTCTTC. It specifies CASTRRGDNEQFF.

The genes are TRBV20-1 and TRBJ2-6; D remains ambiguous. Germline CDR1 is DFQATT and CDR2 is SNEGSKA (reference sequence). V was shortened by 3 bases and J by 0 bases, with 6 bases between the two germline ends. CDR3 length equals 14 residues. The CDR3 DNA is TGCAGTGCTAGCCCGACCTCTGGGGCCAACGTCCTGACTTTC. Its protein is CSASPTSGANVLTF.

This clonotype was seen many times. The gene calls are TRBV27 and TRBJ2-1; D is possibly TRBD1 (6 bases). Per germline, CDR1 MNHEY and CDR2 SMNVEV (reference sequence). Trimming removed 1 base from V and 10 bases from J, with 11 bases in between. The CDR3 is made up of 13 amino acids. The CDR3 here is CASSLYRAGEQFF. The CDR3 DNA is TGTGCCAGCAGTTTATACAGGGCAGGGGAGCAGTTCTTC.

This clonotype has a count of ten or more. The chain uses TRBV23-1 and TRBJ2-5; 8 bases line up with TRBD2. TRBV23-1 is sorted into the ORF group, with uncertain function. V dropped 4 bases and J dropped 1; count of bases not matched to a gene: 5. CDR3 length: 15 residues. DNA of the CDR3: TGCGCCAGCAGTCCAACGGCGGGGGGCCAAGAGACCCAGTACTTC. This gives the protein CASSPTAGGQETQYF.

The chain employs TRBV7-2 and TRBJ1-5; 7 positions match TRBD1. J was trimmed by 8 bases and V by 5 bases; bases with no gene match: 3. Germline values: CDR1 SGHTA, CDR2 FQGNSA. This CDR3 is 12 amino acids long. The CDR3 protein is CASSRGQEPQHF. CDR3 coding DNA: TGTGCCAGCAGCAGGGGGCAAGAGCCCCAGCATTTT.

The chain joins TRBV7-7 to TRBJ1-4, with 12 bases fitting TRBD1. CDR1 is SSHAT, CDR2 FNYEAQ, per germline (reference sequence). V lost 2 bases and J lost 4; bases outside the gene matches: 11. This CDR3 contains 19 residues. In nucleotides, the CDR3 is TGTGCCAGCAGCTTAAGGGGACAGGGGGCTTTCCCCTATAATGAAAAACTGTTTTTT. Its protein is CASSLRGQGAFPYNEKLFF. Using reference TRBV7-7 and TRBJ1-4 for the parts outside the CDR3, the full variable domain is GAGVSQSPRYKVTKRGQDVTLRCDPISSHATLYWYQQALGQGPEFLTYFNYEAQPDKSGLPSDRFSAERPEGSISTLTIQRTEQRDSAMYRCASSLRGQGAFPYNEKLFFGSGTQLSVL.

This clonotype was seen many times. CDR3 sequence reads: CASSLQGQRHQPQHF. Written as DNA, the CDR3 is TGCGCCAGCAGCCTTCAGGGACAGAGGCATCAGCCCCAGCATTTT. This rearrangement joins TRBV5-1 to TRBJ1-5, with 7 bases aligning to TRBD1. This CDR3 spans 15 amino acids. Looked up from germline, CDR1 is SGHRS and CDR2 is YFSETQ. J gave up 5 bases and V 4 bases, and 9 bases lay outside the gene matches.